Below are 22 T cell receptor beta chains sequenced from a single sample in a study of shared clonotypes between healthy human individuals (dated by TCRdb to about 2020). The library was produced with the immunoSEQ multiplex PCR assay. As stored in TCRdb, this immuneACCESS dataset retains in-frame rearrangements with V and J assigned. A fraction of the clones does not appear; measured against another copy, unresolved V genes explain less than half of the discrepancy, and the remainder lacks a known reason. Here the sample has approximately 1.4 million clones; 98% occur a single time. About 0.4% of the sample belongs to the ten largest clones. Input material: naive CD4+ T cells sorted from blood. The cell subset or site label on this specimen signifies: CD45RA+ positively selected. These receptor sequences come from a man aged 30 to 39 in good health.

The chain has TRBV11-3 and TRBJ1-1; a possible D gene is TRBD1 (5 bases). This CDR3 contains 13 residues. Germline V lookup: CDR1 SGHNT, CDR2 YENEEA. V lost 5 bases and J 1 base, leaving 8 bases between the germline ends. The CDR3 loop is CASSQDTNTEAFF. The CDR3 region has the DNA TGTGCCAGCAGCCAGGACACGAACACTGAAGCTTTCTTT.

On this clone: At the DNA level, this CDR3 is encoded by other sequences in the same sample as well. V gene TRBV6-1 combines with J gene TRBJ1-2; unclear D gene. CDR1 and CDR2 from the germline V gene are MNHNS and SASEGT. CDR3 length: 12 residues. V was clipped by 2 bases and J by 3 bases, with 4 bases between them. The CDR3 coding sequence is TGTGCCAGCAGTGAACGGGACTATGGCTACACCTTC. Translation gives CASSERDYGYTF.

The chain joins TRBV6-1 to TRBJ2-5; 8 nucleotides match TRBD1. There are 13 residues in the CDR3. J was trimmed by 5 bases and V by 6 bases; bases with no gene match: 5. The germline V gene encodes CDR1 MNHNS and CDR2 SASEGT. Here the CDR3 reads CASSQDRVETQYF. CDR3 bases: TGTGCCAGCAGCCAGGACAGGGTGGAGACCCAGTACTTC.

This clone showed up just once. The chain combines TRBV28 with TRBJ2-1; TRBD2 agrees at 14 bases. CDR1 and CDR2 (germline): MDHEN, SYDVKM. CDR3 size: 17 residues. J was trimmed by 5 bases and V by 6 bases; bases with no gene match: 9. CDR3 protein: CASRRLAGGPRNNEQFF. CDR3 sequence (DNA): TGTGCCAGCAGGCGACTAGCGGGAGGGCCAAGGAACAATGAGCAGTTCTTC.

The V gene is TRBV18, the J gene TRBJ2-7; D might be TRBD1 or TRBD2, each matching 5 bases. V was clipped by 3 bases and J by 4 bases, with 13 bases between them. In germline, CDR1 is KGHSH, CDR2 LQKENI. The CDR3 loop spans 14 amino acids. CDR3 sequence reads: CASSPRGRDYEQYF. In nucleotides, the CDR3 is TGTGCCAGCTCACCTCGGGGCAGGGATTACGAGCAGTACTTC.

The chain combines TRBV7-9 with TRBJ2-7; a weak D match, TRBD1 (6 bases). The CDR3 totals 16 residues. V was clipped by 2 bases and J by 2 bases, with 16 bases between them. The germline gives CDR1 SEHNR, CDR2 FQNEAQ (reference sequence). This chain's CDR3 is CASSLTPQGSAYEQYF. The CDR3 DNA reads as TGTGCCAGCAGCTTAACCCCCCAGGGGTCGGCCTACGAGCAGTACTTC.

This chain connects TRBV10-1 to TRBJ1-2, with 10 bases identical to TRBD1. Per the germline V gene, CDR1 is WNHNN and CDR2 is SYGVQD (reference sequence). V was clipped by 2 bases and J by 6 bases; unmatched bases: 12. The length of the CDR3 is 17 residues. The CDR3 DNA follows: TGCGCCAGCAGTGAGGCCGCAAGACAGGGGGCGCAGGATGGCTACACCTTC. Protein sequence: CASSEAARQGAQDGYTF.

The chain employs TRBV6-1 and TRBJ2-7; 7 bases are a match to TRBD1. The CDR3 consists of 14 residues. The V and J ends lost 4 bases and 5 bases, in that order; junction bases with no gene match: 8. The germline gives CDR1 MNHNS, CDR2 SASEGT. The CDR3 protein is CASSVIKGAHEQYF. Written as DNA, the CDR3 is TGTGCCAGCAGTGTGATTAAGGGGGCCCACGAGCAGTACTTC.

V and J are TRBV2 and TRBJ2-1; possibly TRBD2 for D (7 bases). CDR3 length equals 14 residues. The V gene lost 7 bases and the J gene lost 7 bases, with 17 bases spanning the gap. The germline V gene has CDR1 SNHLY and CDR2 FYNNEI. The CDR3: CASTPASGTNEQFF. In DNA form, the CDR3 reads TGTGCCAGCACCCCCGCCAGCGGGACAAATGAGCAGTTCTTC.

This rearrangement joins TRBV15 to TRBJ2-7, with unresolved D. Trimming took off 1 base at V and 0 bases at J, with 7 bases between the two ends. CDR3 length equals 14 residues. Germline V gene data show CDR1 as LNHNV and CDR2 as YYDKDF (reference sequence). CDR3 coding DNA: TGTGCCACCAGCAGAGCCCAGAGCTCCTACGAGCAGTACTTC. Its protein product is CATSRAQSSYEQYF.

The genes are TRBV7-6 and TRBJ2-2; 9 positions match TRBD1. This CDR3 is built from 16 residues. V gave up 1 base and J gave up 7 bases; unmatched junction bases: 7. Per germline, CDR1 SGHVS and CDR2 FNYEAQ. CDR3 sequence reads: CASSLENRGLSGELFF. The CDR3 DNA reads TGTGCCAGCAGCTTAGAAAACAGGGGGCTGAGCGGGGAGCTGTTTTTT. Combining the CDR3 with reference TRBV7-6 and TRBJ2-2 gives the whole variable domain GAGVSQSPRYKVTKRGQDVALRCDPISGHVSLYWYRQALGQGPEFLTYFNYEAQQDKSGLPNDRFSAERPEGSISTLTIQRTEQRDSAMYRCASSLENRGLSGELFFGEGSRLTVL.

This sequence joins TRBV28 and TRBJ2-7; TRBD1 agrees at 11 bases. The germline gives CDR1 MDHEN, CDR2 SYDVKM. The CDR3 totals 13 residues. J lost 6 bases, V lost 4 bases, and 2 bases had no gene match. The CDR3 nucleotides read TGTGCCAGCAGTTCCGGGACAGGGGGCGAGCAGTACTTC. It yields the protein CASSSGTGGEQYF.

A word on this clone: This CDR3 is also generated by other DNA sequences in the sample. V is TRBV6-1 and J is TRBJ2-7; D not certain. From germline, CDR1 is MNHNS and CDR2 SASEGT. Trimming shortened V by 6 bases and J by 2 bases, and 8 bases separated the two germline ends. The CDR3 has 12 residues. CDR3 coding DNA: TGTGCCAGCAGACCCGGCCCCTACGAGCAGTACTTC. Translated: CASRPGPYEQYF.

V and J are TRBV5-1 and TRBJ1-4; a possible D gene is TRBD1 (5 bases). Germline V CDR1 and CDR2: SGHRS, YFSETQ. This CDR3 spans 15 amino acids. Trimming removed 2 bases from V and 12 bases from J, with 20 bases in between. CDR3 residues: CASSFGAVPAGELFF. In DNA, the CDR3 is TGCGCCAGCAGCTTCGGGGCGGTCCCCGCCGGAGAACTGTTTTTT. The variable domain in full, completed from reference TRBV5-1 and TRBJ1-4, reads KAGVTQTPRYLIKTRGQQVTLSCSPISGHRSVSWYQQTPGQGLQFLFEYFSETQRNKGNFPGRFSGRQFSNSRSEMNVSTLELGDSALYLCASSFGAVPAGELFFGSGTQLSVL.

For this clone: One junction end disagrees with the germline gene, perhaps due to a read error. The chain couples TRBV2 to TRBJ2-7, with unresolved D. Germline V CDR1 and CDR2: SNHLY, FYNNEI. The CDR3 consists of 11 residues. Here the CDR3 DNA reads TGTGCCAGCAGTTTTGAGAGGCTGTACTCATTC. Translated: CASSFERLYSF.

The rearrangement links TRBV27 to TRBJ2-1; 9 nucleotides agree with TRBD2. The CDR3 is made up of 16 amino acids. J lost 6 bases, V lost 0 bases, and 6 bases had no gene match. Looked up from germline, CDR1 is MNHEY and CDR2 is SMNVEV (reference sequence). The CDR3 here is CASSLSWGLAGNEQFF. The CDR3 DNA is TGTGCCAGCAGTTTATCTTGGGGACTAGCCGGCAATGAGCAGTTCTTC.

The chain links TRBV7-9 to TRBJ1-2, with a possible D match to TRBD1 (5 bases). V was trimmed by 1 base and J by 2 bases, leaving 8 bases between them. This CDR3 is 14 amino acids long. CDR1 is SEHNR, CDR2 FQNEAQ, per germline (reference sequence). The CDR3 nucleotides are TGTGCCAGCAGCTTAGAGGGGAGGAACTATGGCTACACCTTC. Its protein product is CASSLEGRNYGYTF.

With respect to this clone: The sample contains more than one DNA sequence encoding this CDR3. The rearrangement uses TRBV28 and TRBJ1-5; D not certain. The V gene lost 1 base and the J gene lost 3 bases, with 4 bases spanning the gap. Germline V gene lookup returns CDR1 MDHEN and CDR2 SYDVKM. CDR3 length equals 13 residues. The CDR3 protein is CASSLFANQPQHF. CDR3 DNA: TGTGCCAGCAGTTTATTTGCCAATCAGCCCCAGCATTTT.

The J gene is TRBJ2-2, the V gene TRBV18; 7 bases are a match to TRBD2. The CDR3 spans 15 residues. V lost 3 bases to trimming and J lost 7 bases; unmatched junction nucleotides: 8. The germline V gene has CDR1 KGHSH and CDR2 LQKENI. The CDR3: CASSPLAGAGGELFF. CDR3 DNA sequence: TGTGCCAGCTCACCCCTCGCGGGAGCCGGCGGGGAGCTGTTTTTT.

The gene calls are TRBV23-1 and TRBJ2-4, with 7 positions matching TRBD1. TRBV23-1 is an open reading frame, and its role is uncertain. V was clipped by 2 bases and J by 5 bases; unmatched bases: 12. The CDR3 loop spans 17 amino acids. The CDR3 sequence: CASSQPRPRDRENIQYF. The CDR3 DNA sequence: TGCGCCAGCAGTCAACCGCGTCCGAGGGACAGAGAAAACATTCAGTACTTC.

A remark on this clone: The same CDR3 also results from other DNA sequences found in this sample. The chain links TRBV6-1 to TRBJ2-1, with 9 bases identical to TRBD1. In germline, CDR1 is MNHNS, CDR2 SASEGT. The CDR3 is 15 residues long. Trimming at V came to 2 bases and at J to 2 bases, leaving 1 base not matched to a gene. This CDR3 reads CASSETGGAYNEQFF. CDR3 nucleotide sequence: TGTGCCAGCAGTGAAACAGGGGGCGCCTACAATGAGCAGTTCTTC.

The chain carries TRBV29-1 and TRBJ2-5, with a possible D match to TRBD1 (5 bases). The CDR3 runs 14 residues. Germline-derived CDR1 and CDR2 are SQVTM and ANQGSEA. V lost 3 bases and J lost 1, with 12 bases in between. CDR3 DNA sequence: TGCAGCGTTGAGGACACAGGTACCCAAGAGACCCAGTACTTC. As protein: CSVEDTGTQETQYF. The full variable domain, in which reference TRBV29-1 and TRBJ2-5 provide the parts outside the CDR3, is SAVISQKPSRDICQRGTSLTIQCQVDSQVTMMFWYRQQPGQSLTLIATANQGSEATYESGFVIDKFPISRPNLTFSTLTVSNMSPEDSSIYLCSVEDTGTQETQYFGPGTRLLVL.